The text below deals with one TCR beta chain. The sample originates from a study of blood T cell repertoires in COVID-19. The protocol was immunoSEQ multiplex PCR, while the TCRdb copy is restricted to in-frame clones and leaves out a portion. The repertoire holds a few hundred thousand clones, with about 88% as singletons. CDR1 is MNHEY, CDR2 SVGAGI, per germline. The V end was cut by 6 bases, the J end by 4 bases, with 15 bases between. The CDR3 consists of 14 residues. The chain combines TRBV6-5 with TRBJ1-2; TRBD1 might be the D (6 bases). The specimen was peripheral blood. This receptor was identified in an older woman with acute or convalescent COVID-19. The CDR3 DNA reads as TGTGCCAGCAGCGGGAACAGGGCGTCCTATGGCTACACCTTC. Residues: CASSGNRASYGYTF.